The entry below gives a single T cell receptor beta chain sequence along with its context. Its specificity is not known. TCRdb's table, derived via immunoSEQ multiplex PCR, lists solely in-frame clones and lacks some. The data show more than 110,000 clones, roughly nine tenths seen once. The data belong to a study of cytomegalovirus exposure and HLA in healthy donors. Germline V gene data show CDR1 as MDHEN and CDR2 as SYDVKM. The CDR3 runs 14 residues. V lost 1 base and J 5 bases, leaving 11 bases between the germline ends. Study results and limitations: Usually a TCR sequence was rare, but some public TCRs were found in many donors. It was reportedly the case that the classifier diagnosed cytomegalovirus status with high specificity and sensitivity.

The chain has TRBV28 and TRBJ1-1; a possible D gene is TRBD1 (6 bases). The receptor comes from a man aged 18 to 30 in good health and CMV-seronegative. Sequenced input: PBMCs. The DNA for the CDR3 is TGTGCCAGCAGTTTATCTCAGGGGAGAACTGAAGCTTTCTTT. It translates to CASSLSQGRTEAFF.